The 26 T cell receptor beta chains in this list originate from one sample, sequenced in a study of blood T cell repertoires in COVID-19. Only in-frame clones appear in the TCRdb table, and some are missing; sequencing was by immunoSEQ multiplex PCR. The sample records about 130,000 clones, approximately 86% being singletons. Sequenced input: peripheral blood. The receptors here all came from a woman between 50 and 59 years old who had recovered from COVID-19.

This clone was seen only once. The V and J genes are TRBV9 and TRBJ2-3; tentatively, D is TRBD2 (6 bases). Germline lookup yields CDR1 SGDLS and CDR2 YYNGEE. V gave up 6 bases and J gave up 2 bases, with 16 bases separating them. The CDR3 sequence is 15 residues long. The CDR3 coding sequence is TGTGCCAGCAACCCGGGACTGGCCTACACAGATACGCAGTATTTT. It yields the protein CASNPGLAYTDTQYF.

V usage is TRBV7-6 and J usage is TRBJ1-3; D unresolved. The CDR3 totals 13 residues. V gave up 3 bases and J gave up 3 bases, with 6 bases separating them. Germline lookup yields CDR1 SGHVS and CDR2 FNYEAQ. CDR3 sequence reads: CASSFGGGNTIYF. The CDR3 nucleotides are TGTGCCAGCAGCTTTGGAGGTGGAAACACCATATATTTT.

The rearrangement links TRBV9 to TRBJ1-3; D may be TRBD1 (6 bases). The CDR3 length is 17 residues. Germline V gives CDR1 SGDLS, CDR2 YYNGEE. Trimming shortened V by 4 bases and J by 0 bases, and 17 bases separated the two germline ends. CDR3 region: CASSSWGGTSSGNTIYF. The CDR3 coding sequence is TGTGCCAGCAGCTCCTGGGGGGGCACAAGCTCTGGAAACACCATATATTTT.

The chain recombines TRBV30 with TRBJ1-5; tentatively, D is TRBD1 (5 bases). Germline-derived CDR1 and CDR2 are GTSNPN and SVGIG (reference sequence). With 2 bases removed from V and 9 bases from J, the gap between germline ends came to 11 bases. The CDR3 totals 12 residues. The CDR3 spells CAWSSRRGPQHF. The CDR3 nucleotides are TGTGCCTGGAGTTCACGGAGGGGGCCCCAGCATTTT.

The chain is built from TRBV7-9 and TRBJ1-5; D is unclear. The CDR3 is 13 amino acids. CDR1 and CDR2 (germline): SEHNR, FQNEAQ (reference sequence). Trimming stripped 6 bases from V and 2 bases from J, with 8 bases between. This CDR3 reads CASRPMGNQPQHF. DNA for the CDR3: TGTGCCAGCAGGCCTATGGGCAATCAGCCCCAGCATTTT.

V is TRBV7-9 and J is TRBJ2-1; D possibly corresponds to TRBD1 (5 bases). Trimming stripped 8 bases from V and 9 bases from J, with 8 bases between. Germline-derived CDR1 and CDR2 are SEHNR and FQNEAQ (reference sequence). The CDR3 is made up of 10 amino acids. The CDR3 loop reads CASSTVEQFF. The CDR3 DNA reads TGTGCCAGCTCGACAGTTGAGCAGTTCTTC.

The CDR3: CASSLGPQSGDTEAFF. The CDR3 bases are TGTGCCAGCAGCTTGGGCCCCCAATCAGGGGATACTGAAGCTTTCTTT. The chain is built from TRBV5-4 and TRBJ1-1; D is possibly TRBD1 (6 bases). In germline, CDR1 is SGHNT, CDR2 YYREEE (reference sequence). CDR3 size: 16 residues. Deletions cut 0 bases from V and 5 bases from J, with 17 bases between.

The chain recombines TRBV19 with TRBJ2-5; weak D call: TRBD2 (6 bases). Trimming shortened V by 9 bases and J by 4 bases, and 21 bases separated the two germline ends. Per germline, CDR1 LNHDA and CDR2 SQIVND (reference sequence). The CDR3 sequence is 15 residues long. CDR3 DNA sequence: TGTGCCAGCCGAGGGCCTAGGAGGGGAGGAGAGACCCAGTACTTC. Translation: CASRGPRRGGETQYF.

The chain couples TRBV28 to TRBJ1-1, with D possibly TRBD1 on 5 matching bases. The V and J ends lost 5 bases and 7 bases respectively, with 20 bases between them. Looked up from germline, CDR1 is MDHEN and CDR2 is SYDVKM. The CDR3 totals 15 residues. The CDR3, as DNA: TGTGCCAGCAGTCCTTACGGATTCGGGCAGGGTGAAGCTTTCTTT. This encodes CASSPYGFGQGEAFF. Using reference TRBV28 and TRBJ1-1 for the parts outside the CDR3, the full variable domain is DVKVTQSSRYLVKRTGEKVFLECVQDMDHENMFWYRQDPGLGLRLIYFSYDVKMKEKGDIPEGYSVSREKKERFSLILESASTNQTSMYLCASSPYGFGQGEAFFGQGTRLTVV.

This clone was observed once. The rearrangement links TRBV3-1 (or the pseudogene TRBV3-2) to TRBJ1-2; tentatively, D is TRBD1 (5 bases). CDR1 and CDR2 (germline): LGHDT, YNNKEL (reference sequence). The CDR3 covers 18 residues. The V and J ends lost 5 bases and 3 bases respectively, with 25 bases between them. The CDR3: CASSSQSSGTENYYGYTF. DNA of the CDR3: TGTGCCAGCAGCTCACAAAGCAGCGGGACGGAAAATTACTATGGCTACACCTTC.

The chain has TRBV6-5 and TRBJ1-6; the D gene is possibly TRBD1 (6 bases). Looked up from germline, CDR1 is MNHEY and CDR2 is SVGAGI. Trimming took 4 bases from V and 17 from J, leaving 9 bases between them. The CDR3 covers 10 residues. CDR3 residues: CASSFRDIHF. The CDR3 nucleotides are TGTGCCAGCAGTTTCCGGGACATCCACTTT.

The rearrangement joins TRBV5-1 to TRBJ1-2; TRBD1 matches 7 bases. Trimming at V came to 4 bases and at J to 5 bases, leaving 5 bases not matched to a gene. From germline, CDR1 is SGHRS and CDR2 YFSETQ. CDR3 size: 13 residues. The CDR3 nucleotides read TGCGCCAGCAGCACTTCGACAGGGTATGGCTACACCTTC. It codes for CASSTSTGYGYTF.

The count of this clone is one. The CDR3, as DNA: TGTGCCAGCTCACCACAACCGGTCGGGGACAGGGATCAGCCCCAGCATTTT. Its protein is CASSPQPVGDRDQPQHF. The V and J genes are TRBV18 and TRBJ1-5, with TRBD1 matching 9 bases. Trimming took 1 base from V and 5 from J; bases not matched to a gene: 9. There are 17 residues in the CDR3. In germline, CDR1 is KGHSH, CDR2 LQKENI.

The chain recombines TRBV5-1 with TRBJ2-2; possible D gene TRBD1, 6 bases. CDR1 and CDR2 from the germline V gene are SGHRS and YFSETQ. This CDR3 has 14 residues. Deletions cut 7 bases from V and 1 base from J, with 11 bases between. In nucleotides, the CDR3 is TGCGCCAGCCGTGGACAGATGAACACCGGGGAGCTGTTTTTT. This codes for CASRGQMNTGELFF.

This chain links TRBV16 with TRBJ2-1; 10 bases align to TRBD2. This CDR3 is 16 amino acids long. Germline CDR1 is KGHSY and CDR2 is FQNENV. The ends lost 2 bases at V and 9 bases at J; junction bases unmatched: 10. CDR3: CASSQLTEQREGEQFF. As DNA, the CDR3 is TGTGCCAGCAGCCAACTTACGGAGCAGCGGGAGGGTGAGCAGTTCTTC.

This chain joins TRBV7-8 and TRBJ1-6; 9 bases align to TRBD1. Germline values: CDR1 SGHVS, CDR2 FQNEAQ. The CDR3 totals 15 residues. V was clipped by 6 bases and J by 8 bases; unmatched bases: 8. The CDR3 DNA reads as TGTGCCAGCAGGCTAGGACAGGGGATATATTCACCCCTCCACTTT. Protein sequence: CASRLGQGIYSPLHF.

The chain links TRBV2 to TRBJ2-5, with D perhaps TRBD1 (5 bases). The CDR3 is 16 amino acids. Trimming removed 4 bases at V and 2 bases at J, with 17 bases between. The V gene's germline CDR1 is SNHLY and CDR2 FYNNEI. The CDR3 loop is CASSVRPTALQETQYF. In DNA form, the CDR3 reads TGTGCCAGCAGTGTTCGTCCGACAGCCTTGCAAGAGACCCAGTACTTC.

The chain has TRBV10-1 and TRBJ1-2, with D hard to call. The CDR3 loop spans 13 amino acids. CDR1 is WNHNN and CDR2 is SYGVQD in the germline V gene (reference sequence). V shed 3 bases and J shed 2 bases, with 7 bases lying between them. The chain's CDR3 is CASSDGENYGYTF. DNA of the CDR3: TGCGCCAGCAGTGACGGGGAGAACTATGGCTACACCTTC.

The chain uses TRBV11-2 and TRBJ2-1; 7 bases are a match to TRBD1. CDR1 SGHAT and CDR2 FQNNGV come from the germline V gene. The V segment lost 1 base and the J segment 6 bases; nucleotides outside the gene matches: 3. The CDR3 consists of 14 residues. The CDR3 nucleotides are TGTGCCAGCAGCTTAGGACACAGGGGCAATGAGCAGTTCTTC. As protein: CASSLGHRGNEQFF.

The chain couples TRBV7-9 to TRBJ2-7; 9 nucleotides line up with TRBD1. Germline V gives CDR1 SEHNR, CDR2 FQNEAQ (reference sequence). The V gene end was trimmed by 8 bases and the J gene end by 7 bases; junction bases not matched to a gene: 6. The CDR3 spans 12 residues. Written as DNA, the CDR3 is TGTGCCAGCCGGGGGACAGGGACGGAGCAGTACTTC. It codes for CASRGTGTEQYF.

This clone is a singleton in its sample. The chain is built from TRBV19 and TRBJ2-7; maybe TRBD1 (5 bases). Trimming took off 5 bases at V and 5 bases at J, with 16 bases between the two ends. This CDR3 has 14 amino acids. Germline assignment: CDR1 LNHDA and CDR2 SQIVND (reference sequence). Here the CDR3 reads CASSLGQLGNEQYF. In DNA form, the CDR3 reads TGTGCCAGTAGTTTGGGGCAGCTGGGGAACGAGCAGTACTTC. Using reference TRBV19 and TRBJ2-7 for the parts outside the CDR3, the full variable domain is DGGITQSPKYLFRKEGQNVTLSCEQNLNHDAMYWYRQDPGQGLRLIYYSQIVNDFQKGDIAEGYSVSREKKESFPLTVTSAQKNPTAFYLCASSLGQLGNEQYFGPGTRLTVT.

The chain couples TRBV11-3 to TRBJ2-2; a possible D gene is TRBD1 (6 bases). The V gene lost 5 bases and the J gene lost 14 bases, with 12 bases spanning the gap. The CDR3 loop spans 11 amino acids. Germline assignment: CDR1 SGHNT and CDR2 YENEEA. This CDR3 is CASSATGPLFF. The CDR3 nucleotides read TGTGCCAGCAGCGCAACAGGGCCTCTGTTTTTT.

The chain couples TRBV7-2 to TRBJ2-3, with unresolved D. The V gene's germline CDR1 is SGHTA and CDR2 FQGNSA. CDR3 length equals 15 residues. Deletions cut 3 bases from V and 0 bases from J, with 10 bases between. This chain's CDR3 is CASSFNPFSTDTQYF. DNA for the CDR3: TGTGCCAGCAGCTTTAATCCTTTTAGCACAGATACGCAGTATTTT.

This clone was counted only a few times. The chain employs TRBV4-1 and TRBJ2-7, with 8 bases matching TRBD1. Germline CDR1 MGHRA, CDR2 YSYEKL. J gave up 3 bases and V 0 bases, and 7 bases lay outside the gene matches. There are 16 residues in the CDR3. CDR3 sequence: CASSQDNRQGLYEQYF. The CDR3 DNA is TGCGCCAGCAGCCAAGATAATCGACAGGGGCTCTACGAGCAGTACTTC.

The chain has TRBV9 and TRBJ1-5; the D is unclear. Deletions cut 0 bases from V and 0 bases from J, with 4 bases between. CDR1 and CDR2 (germline): SGDLS, YYNGEE. The CDR3 has 14 residues. CDR3 sequence reads: CASSVEHSNQPQHF. In nucleotides, the CDR3 is TGTGCCAGCAGCGTAGAGCATAGCAATCAGCCCCAGCATTTT.

This clone appeared a few times. The rearrangement uses TRBV19 and TRBJ1-1, with D maybe TRBD1 (6 bases). Germline CDR1 LNHDA, CDR2 SQIVND (reference sequence). Trimming removed 4 bases at V and 10 bases at J, with 22 bases between. The CDR3 loop spans 15 amino acids. CDR3 amino acids: CASSTSGARSGGAFF. CDR3 bases: TGTGCCAGTAGTACTTCAGGGGCACGGTCGGGGGGAGCTTTCTTT.